A single sample gave rise to the 26 T cell receptor beta chains below, sequenced in a study of T cells after yellow fever vaccination. TCRdb ran MiXCR on the 5' RACE reads and lists one entry per CDR3 protein. The repertoire holds some 350,000 distinct CDR3 sequences, approximately 4% seen once, with approximately 24% in the top ten. The input for sequencing was PBMCs, taken 5 days after the yellow fever booster vaccination. The receptors stem from a man between 18 and 29 years old who received the YFV17D yellow fever vaccine.

Only a few counts were recorded for this clonotype. This sequence joins TRBV19 and TRBJ1-6; 10 nucleotides line up with TRBD1. CDR3 length equals 13 residues. Germline V gene sequence: CDR1 LNHDA, CDR2 SQIVND (reference sequence). The junction had 6 bases not matched to a gene; V was cut back by 9 bases and J by 10 bases. CDR3: CASRSTGGSPLHF. The DNA for the CDR3 is TGTGCCAGCCGATCGACAGGGGGCTCACCCCTCCACTTT.

The sample holds many counts of this clonotype. V is TRBV7-2 and J is TRBJ2-3; D is perhaps TRBD2 (5 bases). Germline V gives CDR1 SGHTA, CDR2 FQGNSA. CDR3 length equals 16 residues. V was pared by 1 base and J by 0 bases, with 11 bases between. CDR3 amino acids: CASSLGLASSTDTQYF. The CDR3 DNA reads as TGTGCCAGCAGCTTAGGATTAGCGTCTAGCACAGATACGCAGTATTTT.

The CDR3 bases are TGTGCCAGCATGCGGGACGGGAACACTGAAGCTTTCTTT. Protein: CASMRDGNTEAFF. The V and J genes are TRBV6-2 or TRBV6-3 and TRBJ1-1; TRBD1 might be the D (5 bases). Germline CDR1 MNHEY, CDR2 SVGEGT. Trimming removed 7 bases from V and 1 base from J, with 10 bases in between. The CDR3 consists of 13 residues.

This clonotype was counted between two and nine times. The chain has TRBV7-9 and TRBJ1-4; unclear D gene. The CDR3 is 16 residues long. The V and J ends lost 4 bases and 0 bases respectively, with 12 bases between them. CDR1 is SEHNR and CDR2 is FQNEAQ in the germline V gene (reference sequence). Written as DNA, the CDR3 is TGTGCCAGCAGCTCAATCATGAGTGCAACTAATGAAAAACTGTTTTTT. This codes for CASSSIMSATNEKLFF.

The V gene is TRBV5-6, the J gene TRBJ1-2, with 11 bases matching TRBD1. Germline trimming cut 4 bases from V and 8 bases from J; bases unmatched to any gene: 7. Germline loops: CDR1 SGHDT, CDR2 YYEEEE. The CDR3 length is 14 residues. CDR3 nucleotides: TGTGCCAGCAGCCCCGGACAGGGGGCTTGGGGCTACACCTTC. Its translation: CASSPGQGAWGYTF.

This clonotype has only a few counts. The genes are TRBV7-8 and TRBJ1-5, with a weak D call TRBD1 (6 bases). The germline CDR1 and CDR2 sequences are SGHVS and FQNEAQ. CDR3 length: 14 amino acids. Trimming took off 5 bases at V and 3 bases at J, with 11 bases between the two ends. The CDR3, as DNA: TGTGCCAGCAGCGGAACAGGGTACAATCAGCCCCAGCATTTT. Its translation is CASSGTGYNQPQHF.

This clonotype occurred a few times. The V call is TRBV20-1, the J call TRBJ2-7; 7 bases are a match to TRBD2. V shed 3 bases and J 6 bases; nucleotides not matched to a gene: 11. This CDR3 spans 14 amino acids. Germline-derived CDR1 and CDR2 are DFQATT and SNEGSKA (reference sequence). The CDR3 loop reads CSARRASGGGEQYV. As DNA, the CDR3 is TGCAGTGCTAGGCGGGCCTCTGGGGGGGGCGAGCAGTACGTC.

This clonotype was counted ten times or more. The CDR3 bases are TGCAGCGTTGGGGACACTACGAACACCGGGGAGCTGTTTTTT. This sequence encodes CSVGDTTNTGELFF. V and J are TRBV29-1 and TRBJ2-2, with D tentatively TRBD1 (6 bases). Per the germline V gene, CDR1 is SQVTM and CDR2 is ANQGSEA. This CDR3 is 14 amino acids long. V was clipped by 4 bases and J by 0 bases, with 9 bases between them.

This clonotype was seen a few times. The chain joins TRBV4-2 to TRBJ1-4, with a possible D match to TRBD1 (6 bases). V gave up 5 bases and J gave up 3 bases, with 13 bases separating them. Looked up from germline, CDR1 is LGHNA and CDR2 is YNFKEQ. This CDR3 is built from 15 residues. The CDR3 sequence: CASSINRAPNEKLFF. The CDR3 nucleotides are TGTGCCAGCAGCATCAACAGGGCCCCTAATGAAAAACTGTTTTTT.

The J gene is TRBJ1-2, the V gene TRBV4-3; D is ambiguous. CDR1 LGHNA and CDR2 YSLEER come from the germline V gene. The CDR3 is 15 residues long. V was cut by 0 bases and J by 0 bases, with 8 bases left in between. The CDR3: CASSQESYTNYGYTF. The CDR3 DNA follows: TGCGCCAGCAGCCAAGAATCTTACACTAACTATGGCTACACCTTC.

In its sample, this clonotype was seen a few times. The V call is TRBV3-1, the J call TRBJ2-5; 7 bases are a match to TRBD1. The CDR3 contains 16 residues. Looked up from germline, CDR1 is LGHDT and CDR2 is YNNKEL (reference sequence). V was clipped by 4 bases and J by 5 bases; unmatched bases: 13. Here the CDR3 reads CASSPPPSTGMETQYF. Here the CDR3 DNA reads TGTGCCAGCAGCCCCCCTCCCTCGACAGGGATGGAGACCCAGTACTTC.

This clonotype has more than one count but fewer than ten. The chain combines TRBV4-1 with TRBJ2-2; D may be TRBD1 (5 bases). The ends were cut back, 1 base at V and 5 bases at J, with 14 bases in the middle. The germline V gene has CDR1 MGHRA and CDR2 YSYEKL. The CDR3 is 16 amino acids. The CDR3 coding sequence is TGCGCCAGCAGCCAAGGCCAAGGGGTTAGGACCGGGGAGCTGTTTTTT. Its translation is CASSQGQGVRTGELFF.

CDR3 protein: CASSLTSAGWPYEQYF. The CDR3 DNA reads as TGTGCCAGCAGTCTTACTAGCGCAGGATGGCCATACGAGCAGTACTTC. The chain carries TRBV6-2 or TRBV6-3 and TRBJ2-7; TRBD2 aligns across 7 bases. The germline gives CDR1 MNHEY, CDR2 SVGEGT. With V trimmed by 5 bases and J by 4 bases, 14 bases remained unmatched. The CDR3 spans 16 residues.

This clonotype was seen at least ten times. This CDR3 is CSGLTGTQFF. CDR3 DNA: TGCAGCGGACTCACGGGTACGCAGTTCTTC. V usage is TRBV29-1 and J usage is TRBJ2-1; D not certain. The germline CDR1 and CDR2 sequences are SQVTM and ANQGSEA. The CDR3 spans 10 residues. With 7 bases removed from V and 12 bases from J, the gap between germline ends came to 13 bases.

This clonotype occurred many times. The chain combines TRBV7-9 with TRBJ1-1, with 7 positions matching TRBD1. J lost 12 bases, V lost 5 bases, and 6 bases had no gene match. This CDR3 spans 11 amino acids. CDR1 is SEHNR, CDR2 FQNEAQ, per germline (reference sequence). The CDR3 region is CASSLGTDSFF. CDR3 DNA sequence: TGTGCCAGCAGCCTCGGGACAGACTCTTTCTTT.

The chain links TRBV4-3 to TRBJ2-7; D remains unclear. The CDR3 runs 13 residues. Looked up from germline, CDR1 is LGHNA and CDR2 is YSLEER. V dropped 5 bases and J dropped 3 bases, with 11 bases sitting between them. This chain's CDR3 is CASSYGANYEQYF. CDR3 bases: TGCGCCAGCAGCTACGGAGCCAACTACGAGCAGTACTTC.

The sample holds many counts of this clonotype. This chain uses TRBV5-5 with TRBJ1-5; D gene uncertain. Trimming cost V 0 bases and J 2 bases, with 12 bases left between them. This CDR3 spans 16 amino acids. Germline assignment: CDR1 SGHKS and CDR2 YYEKEE (reference sequence). The CDR3 loop is CASSLAAASRNQPQHF. The CDR3 DNA reads TGTGCCAGCAGCTTGGCCGCAGCCAGCCGCAATCAGCCCCAGCATTTT.

This clonotype was recorded many times. This sequence joins TRBV5-1 and TRBJ2-7, with D perhaps TRBD1 (6 bases). CDR1 and CDR2 from the germline V gene are SGHRS and YFSETQ. The V end lost 7 bases, the J end lost 6 bases, and 20 bases lay between the germline ends. The CDR3 spans 14 residues. Here the CDR3 DNA reads TGCGCCAGCCGCCGCGATGACAGGCTGGGCGAGCAGTACTTC. As protein: CASRRDDRLGEQYF.

The genes are TRBV5-5 and TRBJ1-5; D possibly corresponds to TRBD1 (6 bases). CDR1 and CDR2 (germline): SGHKS, YYEKEE (reference sequence). The V end lost 4 bases, the J end lost 7 bases, and 21 bases lay between the germline ends. This CDR3 contains 16 residues. The CDR3: CASSLTMEGGGQPQHF. The CDR3 coding sequence is TGTGCCAGCAGCCTAACCATGGAGGGGGGAGGGCAGCCCCAGCATTTT.

The chain joins TRBV27 to TRBJ1-1; 8 bases are a match to TRBD1. CDR3 length: 14 amino acids. Germline CDR1 is MNHEY and CDR2 is SMNVEV (reference sequence). V shed 5 bases, J shed 4 bases, and the junction held 6 bases outside the gene matches. The DNA of the CDR3 is TGTGCCAGCAGTATGGACAGGGTAGGCACTGAAGCTTTCTTT. Translating gives CASSMDRVGTEAFF.

This clonotype was picked up many times. The chain uses TRBV28 and TRBJ1-4; D is possibly TRBD1 (5 bases). This CDR3 is 13 amino acids long. Germline V gives CDR1 MDHEN, CDR2 SYDVKM. The germline V and J ends were trimmed by 4 bases and 8 bases, with 11 bases remaining between them. CDR3: CASSSGQSEKLFF. The CDR3, as DNA: TGTGCCAGCAGTTCCGGACAAAGCGAAAAACTGTTTTTT. The variable domain in full, completed from reference TRBV28 and TRBJ1-4, reads DVKVTQSSRYLVKRTGEKVFLECVQDMDHENMFWYRQDPGLGLRLIYFSYDVKMKEKGDIPEGYSVSREKKERFSLILESASTNQTSMYLCASSSGQSEKLFFGSGTQLSVL.

This clonotype showed up many times. V is TRBV7-6 and J is TRBJ1-1, with 9 bases fitting TRBD1. This CDR3 comprises 14 residues. The V gene's germline CDR1 is SGHVS and CDR2 FNYEAQ. J gave up 3 bases and V 3 bases, and 2 bases lay outside the gene matches. CDR3 protein: CASSLTGGDTEAFF. CDR3 bases: TGTGCCAGCAGCTTGACAGGGGGGGACACTGAAGCTTTCTTT.

This clonotype was counted ten times or more. V is TRBV7-9 and J is TRBJ2-4; 8 bases are shared with TRBD1. Per germline, CDR1 SEHNR and CDR2 FQNEAQ (reference sequence). This CDR3 comprises 15 residues. V dropped 6 bases and J dropped 0; count of bases not matched to a gene: 4. The CDR3 sequence is CASSWTGLAKNIQYF. CDR3 DNA: TGTGCCAGCAGTTGGACAGGGCTAGCCAAAAACATTCAGTACTTC.

This clonotype occurred a few times. Being one base from a much bigger clone, this may be a read error. J is TRBJ1-1 and V is TRBV5-5, with D possibly matching TRBD1 (5 bases). The CDR3 contains 13 residues. Trimming pared 3 bases from V and 4 bases from J, leaving 10 bases between. CDR1 is SGHKS, CDR2 YYEKEE, per germline (reference sequence). CDR3: CASSSTATTEAFF. The CDR3 DNA sequence: TGTGCCAGCAGCTCGACAGCGACCACTGAAGCTTTCTTT.

This clonotype turned up a few times. This chain joins TRBV19 and TRBJ1-1; 8 bases are a match to TRBD1. Looked up from germline, CDR1 is LNHDA and CDR2 is SQIVND (reference sequence). J was trimmed by 3 bases and V by 7 bases; bases with no gene match: 4. The CDR3 is 13 amino acids. CDR3 protein: CASTLTGDTEAFF. The CDR3 DNA follows: TGTGCCAGTACTCTGACAGGGGACACTGAAGCTTTCTTT.

This clonotype has a handful of counts. The chain is built from TRBV18 and TRBJ1-1; perhaps TRBD1 as D (5 bases). Trimming stripped 3 bases from V and 3 bases from J, with 14 bases between. Germline assignment: CDR1 KGHSH and CDR2 LQKENI. CDR3 length equals 15 residues. CDR3 region: CASSPQGGEDTEAFF. The CDR3 DNA reads as TGTGCCAGCTCACCCCAGGGAGGGGAGGACACTGAAGCTTTCTTT.